What follows are 18 T cell receptor beta chains derived from one specimen sequenced in a study of T cells in Graves' hyperthyroidism and ophthalmopathy. Template material for amplifying TCR beta CDR3 regions consisted of RNA transcripts. HTBI primers were employed in a first-round RT-PCR of the TCR CDR3. TCRdb re-called the multiplex PCR reads through MiXCR, storing one row per CDR3 protein. The table shows fewer than 750,000 distinct CDR3 sequences, with under 60% occurring only once. Material: peripheral blood or thyroid tissue (not recorded which). The receptors were sampled from a woman under 30 with Graves' hyperthyroidism.

The V gene is TRBV12-3 or TRBV12-4, the J gene TRBJ1-1; 9 bases map to TRBD1. This CDR3 contains 15 residues. V shed 6 bases, J shed 5 bases, and the junction held 10 bases outside the gene matches. The CDR3 region has the DNA TGTGCCAGCAGACCACCGGGACAGGGAAGGACTGAAGCTTTCTTT. Its protein product is CASRPPGQGRTEAFF.

This clonotype showed up just once. The chain employs TRBV20-1 and TRBJ2-2, with no clear D. The CDR3 consists of 10 residues. The V gene's germline CDR1 is DFQATT and CDR2 SNEGSKA (reference sequence). V was trimmed by 6 bases and J by 9 bases, leaving 8 bases between them. The CDR3 region is CSASDRELFF. In nucleotides, the CDR3 is TGCAGTGCCTCAGACAGGGAGCTGTTTTTT.

In its sample, this clonotype was seen many times. This chain uses TRBV25-1 with TRBJ2-5; D is uncertain. Germline loops: CDR1 MGHDK, CDR2 SYGVNS. V lost 8 bases, J lost 7 bases, and 8 bases lay in between. This CDR3 contains 10 residues. CDR3 in DNA: TGTGCCAGCTTTAAGGGGACCCAGTACTTC. It translates to CASFKGTQYF.

This chain joins TRBV7-2 and TRBJ1-5; the match to TRBD1 covers 8 bases. The junction had 5 bases not matched to a gene; V was cut back by 6 bases and J by 7 bases. Germline V gene sequence: CDR1 SGHTA, CDR2 FQGNSA. The CDR3 extends over 13 amino acids. CDR3 protein: CASSTQGGQPQHF. CDR3 nucleotide sequence: TGTGCCAGCAGTACACAGGGGGGGCAGCCCCAGCATTTT.

About this clonotype itself: The junction does not match germline at one end; this may be a read error. V and J are TRBV7-9 and TRBJ2-7, with 10 nucleotides matching TRBD1. CDR3 size: 14 residues. Germline V CDR1 and CDR2: SEHNR, FQNEAQ (reference sequence). CDR3 residues: CASSPRDRGYEQHF. The CDR3 bases are TGTGCCAGCAGCCCCCGGGACAGGGGTTACGAGCAGCACTTC.

The rearrangement uses TRBV29-1 and TRBJ2-5; tentatively, D is TRBD1 or TRBD2 (5 bases each). V lost 1 base, J lost 1 base, and 7 bases lay in between. CDR1 and CDR2 (germline): SQVTM, ANQGSEA. The CDR3 is made up of 13 amino acids. As DNA, the CDR3 is TGCAGCGTTGAAGGGGGGACCCAAGAGACCCAGTACTTC. This gives the protein CSVEGGTQETQYF.

The chain has TRBV20-1 and TRBJ2-7; the match to TRBD2 covers 7 bases. CDR1 and CDR2 from the germline V gene are DFQATT and SNEGSKA (reference sequence). The CDR3 totals 11 residues. With 6 bases clipped from V and 7 bases from J, the junction kept 6 bases outside the gene matches. The CDR3 sequence is CSAPGGEEQYF. The DNA for the CDR3 is TGCAGTGCCCCGGGGGGAGAGGAGCAGTACTTC.

This clonotype was recorded many times. The chain links TRBV20-1 to TRBJ2-5, with TRBD1 matching 10 bases. The CDR3 totals 15 residues. The V gene's germline CDR1 is DFQATT and CDR2 SNEGSKA (reference sequence). V trimming: 1 base; J trimming: 4 bases; junction bases outside the gene matches: 6. The CDR3 bases are TGCAGTGCTAGAGTGGACAGGGGGATACTAGAGACCCAGTACTTC. Translating it yields CSARVDRGILETQYF.

This clonotype was seen ten or more times. This rearrangement joins TRBV6-1 to TRBJ2-7; 8 bases are shared with TRBD1. V was clipped by 6 bases and J by 3 bases; unmatched bases: 10. CDR3 length: 15 residues. CDR1 and CDR2 (germline): MNHNS, SASEGT. The CDR3 region has the DNA TGTGCCAGCAGCGTCCTTGGACAGGGCATCTACGAGCAGTACTTC. Protein product: CASSVLGQGIYEQYF.

Comment on this clonotype: A read error may account for a junction end that differs from germline. The chain combines TRBV5-4 with TRBJ2-7, with D perhaps matching TRBD1 (5 bases). CDR1 and CDR2 from the germline V gene are SGHNT and YYREEE (reference sequence). The CDR3 contains 9 residues. The CDR3 DNA sequence: TGTGCCAGCAGGAAGTTCAGGGCCTTC. Translation: CASRKFRAF.

J is TRBJ2-5 and V is TRBV11-2; D gene unclear. With the DNA end fitting TRBJ2-1 better, the J assignment may be wrong. Germline CDR1 is SGHAT and CDR2 is FQNNGV. CDR3 length: 13 residues. CDR3 sequence (DNA): TGTGCCAGCAGCTTAAGTCTCTACAATGAGCAGTTCTTC. It specifies CASSLSLYNEQFF.

The sample holds many counts of this clonotype. V and J are TRBV9 and TRBJ1-3; no definite D call. CDR1 SGDLS and CDR2 YYNGEE come from the germline V gene. The CDR3 contains 13 residues. Trimming pared 4 bases from V and 4 bases from J, leaving 9 bases between. CDR3 bases: TGTGCCAGCAGCCAGGTAGTAGGAAACACCATATATTTT. Translated: CASSQVVGNTIYF.

On this clonotype: A much bigger clone sits one base away, suggesting this may be a read error. The gene calls are TRBV5-4 and TRBJ2-7; TRBD2 agrees at 10 bases. CDR1 is SGHNT and CDR2 is YYREEE in the germline V gene (reference sequence). The CDR3 is made up of 16 amino acids. V dropped 10 bases and J dropped 1; count of bases not matched to a gene: 14. The CDR3 coding sequence is TGTGCCTCCGCCGGGGGAGCTAGCGGGGGTTCCTACGAGCAGTACTTC. Protein: CASAGGASGGSYEQYF. Filled out from reference TRBV5-4 and TRBJ2-7, the complete variable domain reads ETGVTQSPTHLIKTRGQQVTLRCSSQSGHNTVSWYQQALGQGPQFIFQYYREEENGRGNFPPRFSGLQFPNYSSELNVNALELDDSALYLCASAGGASGGSYEQYFGPGTRLTVT.

This clonotype was counted ten times or more. The rearrangement links TRBV19 to TRBJ1-2, with 9 bases lining up with TRBD1. V was clipped by 5 bases and J by 0 bases; unmatched bases: 4. The CDR3 runs to 15 residues. The V gene's germline CDR1 is LNHDA and CDR2 SQIVND (reference sequence). The CDR3 reads CASSERTGANYGYTF. CDR3 in DNA: TGTGCCAGTAGTGAGAGGACAGGGGCTAACTATGGCTACACCTTC.

The chain recombines TRBV2 with TRBJ1-2, with 8 bases that match TRBD1. The CDR3 is made up of 13 amino acids. The germline V gene has CDR1 SNHLY and CDR2 FYNNEI. V was pared by 6 bases and J by 8 bases, with 8 bases of the junction left unmatched. This CDR3 is CASRAQGGRGYTF. The CDR3 nucleotides read TGTGCCAGCAGAGCACAGGGGGGAAGAGGCTACACCTTC.

The chain uses TRBV20-1 and TRBJ2-6; 8 positions agree with TRBD1. This CDR3 is 15 amino acids long. Trimming at V came to 1 base and at J to 1 base, leaving 0 bases not matched to a gene. The germline V gene encodes CDR1 DFQATT and CDR2 SNEGSKA (reference sequence). The CDR3 sequence is CSARGTGSGANVLTF. As DNA, the CDR3 is TGCAGTGCTAGAGGGACAGGGTCTGGGGCCAACGTCCTGACTTTC.

This chain connects TRBV20-1 to TRBJ1-4; D gene uncertain. The CDR3 has 12 amino acids. CDR1 and CDR2 (germline): DFQATT, SNEGSKA (reference sequence). Trimming removed 6 bases at V and 5 bases at J, with 10 bases between. Here the CDR3 reads CSALAGNEKLFF. The DNA for the CDR3 is TGCAGTGCCTTAGCGGGGAATGAAAAACTGTTTTTT.

The table lists this clonotype with many counts. The chain joins TRBV6-2 or TRBV6-3 to TRBJ2-7, with 12 bases that match TRBD2. Per germline, CDR1 MNHEY and CDR2 SVGEGT. The V segment lost 6 bases and the J segment 0 bases; nucleotides outside the gene matches: 9. CDR3 length equals 17 residues. CDR3 coding DNA: TGTGCCAGCAGCTCAGGACTAGCGGGAATAAGCTCCTACGAGCAGTACTTC. It specifies CASSSGLAGISSYEQYF.